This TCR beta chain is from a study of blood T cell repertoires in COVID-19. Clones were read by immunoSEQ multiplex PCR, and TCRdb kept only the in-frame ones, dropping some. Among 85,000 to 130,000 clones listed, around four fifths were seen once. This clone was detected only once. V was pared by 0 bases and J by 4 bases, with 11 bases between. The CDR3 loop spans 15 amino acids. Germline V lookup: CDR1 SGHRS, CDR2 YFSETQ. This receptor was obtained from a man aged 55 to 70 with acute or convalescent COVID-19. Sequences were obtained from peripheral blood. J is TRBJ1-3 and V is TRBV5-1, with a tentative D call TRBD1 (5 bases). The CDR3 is CASSLAGGTGNTIYF. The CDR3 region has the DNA TGCGCCAGCAGCTTGGCCGGGGGGACCGGAAACACCATATATTTT.